Listed below are T cell receptor beta chains from one sample, sequenced in a study of cytomegalovirus exposure and HLA in healthy donors. Using immunoSEQ multiplex PCR, the repertoire was profiled, and TCRdb retains in-frame clones only, with some absent. In the table there are roughly 300,000 clones, 88% of which are singletons. The specimen was PBMCs. Source of these receptors: a woman younger than 30 in good health and CMV-seronegative. The CDR3 runs from the conserved cysteine through the conserved F or W. The order of the fields is J gene, V gene, CDR3 protein.

j_gene: TRBJ1-4
v_gene: TRBV28
CDR3aa: CASTRYNNEKLFF

j_gene: TRBJ2-1
v_gene: TRBV7-3
CDR3aa: CASSLGLAGFNNEQFF

j_gene: TRBJ1-2
v_gene: TRBV2
CDR3aa: CASFHRQKTNYGYTF

j_gene: TRBJ1-2
v_gene: TRBV5-1
CDR3aa: CASSLSHLSGYTF

j_gene: TRBJ2-3
v_gene: TRBV5-1
CDR3aa: CASSLVSGGADTQYF

j_gene: TRBJ2-1
v_gene: TRBV9
CDR3aa: CASTLGTSGHRNEQFF

j_gene: TRBJ2-2
v_gene: TRBV6-4
CDR3aa: CASSDGGASGELFF

j_gene: TRBJ2-1
v_gene: TRBV28
CDR3aa: CASSPGLAGYNEQFF

j_gene: TRBJ2-7
v_gene: TRBV27
CDR3aa: CASSSRIAEPYEQYF

j_gene: TRBJ1-1
v_gene: TRBV2
CDR3aa: CASTARRYTEAFF

j_gene: TRBJ1-1
v_gene: TRBV4-3
CDR3aa: CASSPEVMNTEAFF

j_gene: TRBJ1-3
v_gene: TRBV5-4
CDR3aa: CASSLTPTSGNTIYF

j_gene: TRBJ1-2
v_gene: TRBV5-4
CDR3aa: CASSLAAGGSGYTF

j_gene: TRBJ2-7
v_gene: TRBV28
CDR3aa: CASSSISVAGIYEQYF

j_gene: TRBJ1-1
v_gene: TRBV12-5
CDR3aa: CASGLSGNTEAFF

j_gene: TRBJ2-1
v_gene: TRBV9
CDR3aa: CASSVGTGGPVHNEQFF

j_gene: TRBJ1-3
v_gene: TRBV5-1
CDR3aa: CASAGTGNTIYF

j_gene: TRBJ2-7
v_gene: TRBV4-1
CDR3aa: CASSQDGGGVGNEQYF

j_gene: TRBJ2-5
v_gene: TRBV11-2
CDR3aa: CASSLIIRGRDETQYF

j_gene: TRBJ2-7
v_gene: TRBV6-6
CDR3aa: CASSGLQGNRYEQYF

j_gene: TRBJ2-3
v_gene: TRBV15
CDR3aa: CATSRDSVWAGGTDTQYF

j_gene: TRBJ2-7
v_gene: TRBV7-2
CDR3aa: CASSLGRLVSYEQYF

j_gene: TRBJ2-7
v_gene: TRBV6-5
CDR3aa: CASSNGGYEQYF

j_gene: TRBJ1-4
v_gene: TRBV27
CDR3aa: CASRDRIGEKLFF

j_gene: TRBJ2-1
v_gene: TRBV5-4
CDR3aa: CASSMDRVANEQFF

j_gene: TRBJ1-1
v_gene: TRBV28
CDR3aa: CASGEGVNTEAFF

j_gene: TRBJ2-5
v_gene: TRBV4-3
CDR3aa: CASSQGIWGLEQETQYF

j_gene: TRBJ1-2
v_gene: TRBV30
CDR3aa: CAWSVQAGAGYTF

j_gene: TRBJ1-1
v_gene: TRBV29-1
CDR3aa: CSVDRDRNTEAFF

j_gene: TRBJ2-1
v_gene: TRBV2
CDR3aa: CASSLRAGRGEQFF

j_gene: TRBJ2-3
v_gene: TRBV19
CDR3aa: CASRSSGRFGDTQYF

j_gene: TRBJ2-1
v_gene: TRBV2
CDR3aa: CASRVTSGSRSEQFF

j_gene: TRBJ1-2
v_gene: TRBV7-2
CDR3aa: CASSPVGQGLYGYTF

j_gene: TRBJ1-2
v_gene: TRBV7-9
CDR3aa: CASSSGGYFGYTF

j_gene: TRBJ2-7
v_gene: TRBV5-4
CDR3aa: CASSYRDRAFEQYF

j_gene: TRBJ2-7
v_gene: TRBV7-9
CDR3aa: CASSPPGQGYEQYF

j_gene: TRBJ1-2
v_gene: TRBV20-1
CDR3aa: CSASLRGYTF

j_gene: TRBJ2-7
v_gene: TRBV18
CDR3aa: CASSPPAGGAGEQYF

j_gene: TRBJ2-7
v_gene: TRBV4-1
CDR3aa: CASSDESGTGLYEQYF

j_gene: TRBJ1-4
v_gene: TRBV27
CDR3aa: CASSLWGGEHEKLFF